This paragraph covers one T cell receptor (beta chain) sequence. The antigen is unknown. The source of the sample is a study of cytomegalovirus exposure and HLA in healthy donors. Points from the study as a whole: High sensitivity and specificity were reportedly achieved when the classifier diagnosed cytomegalovirus status. The authors listed approximately 150 TCR beta chains as cytomegalovirus-associated.

Using immunoSEQ multiplex PCR, the repertoire was profiled, and TCRdb retains in-frame clones only, with some absent. The profile shows about 71,000 clones, just under 95% of them singletons. V gave up 0 bases and J gave up 8 bases; unmatched junction bases: 3. The CDR3 sequence is 13 residues long. Germline CDR1 reads SGDLS; CDR2 reads YYNGEE. The sequenced sample consisted of PBMCs. This rearrangement joins TRBV9 to TRBJ2-7; 9 nucleotides line up with TRBD1. The source of this sequence is a man younger than 35 in good health and CMV-seropositive. DNA of the CDR3: TGTGCCAGCAGCGTAGGAACAGGGGGCCAGCAGTACTTC. It encodes CASSVGTGGQQYF.